This T cell receptor (beta chain) appears in the sequencing data of a study of CD8 T cells in Susac syndrome. Germline values: CDR1 MNHEY, CDR2 SMNVEV (reference sequence). Trimming removed 6 bases from V and 1 base from J; junction bases left unmatched: 2. The CDR3 runs 14 residues. The authors reverse transcribed roughly 0.5 to 1 ug RNA with random hexamers. An immunoSEQ multiplex PCR amplified TCR beta CDR3 over 54 Vbeta and 13 Jbeta. TCRdb re-derived calls from the immunoSEQ multiplex PCR reads in MiXCR, one entry per CDR3 protein. The table lists about 150,000 distinct CDR3 sequences, nearly 97% of them singletons. The T cells that were sequenced for TCR beta were CD8+ and CD4+ cells from blood. This clonotype was detected once.

Sequencing was performed on CD8+ T cells from PBMCs. The receptor was derived from a human donor with multiple sclerosis. The rearrangement links TRBV27 to TRBJ2-1, with 8 nucleotides matching TRBD2. CDR3 coding DNA: TGTGCCAGCAGGGCTAGCGGGTCCTACAATGAGCAGTTCTTC. Protein: CASRASGSYNEQFF.